The sequence of this T cell receptor beta chain was determined in a study of cytomegalovirus exposure and HLA in healthy donors (dated by TCRdb to about 2017). Turning to the overall study: An earlier analysis of approximately 640 of the donors reported 250 to 300 Gb of sequence data and 117 million unique TCR beta sequences from 150 million to 200 million T cells. Because of strong linkage in the cohort, roughly five DR-DQ haplotypes were treated as single units for association and clustering. A later analysis re-examined previously published TCR beta repertoires from more than 550 donors and added high-resolution HLA genotyping to investigate patterns of TCR occurrence. The number of donors typed differed by locus, with about 629-630 for A, B, C, DRB1 and DQB1, over 500 for DQA1, 600 to 610 for DPA1, and some 440 for DPB1. The study combined high-throughput TCR immunosequencing, statistical association of individual TCRs with disease status, and machine learning to predict cytomegalovirus infection status. In an earlier analysis of 500 to 650 of the donors, high-throughput TCR beta sequencing was used to judge whether each TCR beta V gene segment behaved as functional or pseudogenic. A separate validation cohort of more than 100 different subjects was used in addition to the 666-subject first cohort. Every repertoire in the discovery cohort had been generated on one and the same sequencing platform. Rather than using new phenotypic data, the later analysis identified candidate immune exposures from TCR beta sequences and from how often those sequences occurred across donors. The study used immunosequencing to profile the T cell repertoires of approximately 650 subjects and linked those repertoires to cytomegalovirus serostatus. On average, about 240,000 unique TCR beta nucleotide sequences were sequenced per donor among roughly 430 genotyped donors of the cohort, with about 19% of those sequences being non-productive. The genetic ancestry cluster associated with self-reported Caucasian donors included about 84% of the roughly 400 genotyped donors. A later genetic analysis used genome-wide SNP genotypes for about 55% of the 666 donors, treating that subset as a discovery cohort. HLA typing covered class I and class II loci at four-digit resolution. An early release that covered about 600 HLA-typed donors contained approximately 290 gigabases of sequencing data and some 87 million unique TCR sequences. Alongside the repertoire data, information on donor age, sex, ethnicity and CMV serostatus was compiled. The aim of the study was to test whether cataloging public T cell receptors could identify signatures of past pathogen exposure.

The CDR3 runs 15 amino acids, cysteine and phenylalanine included. Only the CDR3 DNA is retained, 45 bases long and in frame from the first base. The cohort consisted of hundreds of healthy bone marrow donors. At the time of sampling, all cohort members were nominally healthy, though unrecorded immune exposures were likely present. The donor tested CMV seronegative and was one of the 352 seronegative cohort members. A peripheral blood sample was collected from each donor, and TCR beta sequencing was performed on peripheral blood mononuclear cells. The Qiagen DNeasy Blood Extraction Kit was used to extract genomic DNA from the blood cell samples. General study outcomes and caveats: Linkage disequilibrium might explain the correlated functional status among segregating V segments, but an unknown experimental factor could not be ruled out. The study gave a list of 150 to 200 TCR beta chains associated with cytomegalovirus. Cytomegalovirus status was reported to be diagnosed by the classifier with high specificity and sensitivity in both the original and validation cohorts. Most TCR sequences were seen in very few donors, while some public TCRs were found in many individuals. An earlier analysis of some 560 of the donors showed that most TCR beta V segments appeared in productive rearrangements either about 90% or about 30% of the time, which broadly matched IMGT annotations. For the cohort, immune exposure information was limited to CMV serostatus. Because counts were too low, some 16 rarely observed V segments, including chromosome 9 orphons, were excluded from the earlier analysis of about 500 of the donors. A later analysis found that TCR association rates varied across HLA loci, with DRB1 alleles showing the most associated TCRs and HLA-C alleles the fewest. Sequencing depth was assumed to be roughly uniform across donors in the presence/absence analyses, though that assumption may not hold. The sequencing pipeline was judged likely to have produced a cluster of highly shared sequence variants as a technical artifact. V-gene and J-gene trimming of TCR beta chains was associated with a missense DCLRE1C variant in a later genetic analysis, and the association was replicated in an independent cohort. Most CMV-associated TCR beta chains appeared to be HLA-restricted in a later analysis, and the HLA associations seemed to be driven largely by CMV exposure. Some IMGT-functional V segments, including TRBV6-2 and TRBV6-3, could not be told apart with the 87-base-pair reads, so those segments were excluded. In a later genetic analysis, fewer N-insertions in productive TCRs were reported among donors in an Asian-associated ancestry cluster than the roughly 700-donor mean. The authors suggested that the approach could potentially be generalized to other disease states and immunological phenotypes. A further reported finding was that TCR beta sequences accurately predicted the HLA-A and HLA-B alleles for most subjects in the first cohort. According to a later analysis, parvovirus B19, influenza, CMV and Epstein-Barr virus appeared linked to several top co-occurrence clusters. Assigning TCR associations to individual alleles was difficult when HLA alleles, especially DR and DQ, strongly co-occurred. This cohort had only TCR beta chains sequenced, and the lack of alpha or paired-chain data limited which features could be detected. Because HLA typing was missing for some donors at each locus, association tests included only the typed subset. A later analysis found that HLA-associated TCR beta chains were more clonally expanded and had lower generation probabilities than equally common non-associated chains. In vitro tests confirmed that three of the cytomegalovirus-associated TCR beta chains recognize cytomegalovirus antigens. In a later analysis, over 15,000 TCR beta sequences were associated with specific HLA alleles at a false discovery rate of 0.05.

The library was produced with the immunoSEQ multiplex PCR assay. A mixture of 60 forward primers for TCR Vbeta segments and 13 reverse primers for TCR Jbeta segments was used in the multiplex PCR. The CDR3 region of rearranged TCR beta genes was amplified from genomic DNA by a multiplex PCR assay. The Illumina HiSeq System was used to sequence the amplified TCR beta libraries as 87-base-pair reads. The source study handled its data this way. In a later analysis, some 80 million unique TCR beta chains were counted across the approximately 640 repertoires, and roughly 11 million of these chains were shared by at least two donors. Raw reads were error-corrected and collapsed into unique sequences by a nearest-neighbor algorithm in which closely related sequences were merged to remove PCR and sequencing errors. To assign V, D and J gene segments, CDR3 sequences were aligned to IMGT reference sequences. For a sequence to be retained, at least a six-nucleotide match to both a V gene segment and a J gene segment was required. Rearrangements were classified as productive when the CDR3 lacked stop codons and remained in frame with V and J, and all other rearrangements were classified as non-productive. CDR3 was defined according to IMGT convention as the region running from the second conserved V-encoded cysteine to the conserved J-encoded phenylalanine. Sequences without an unambiguous match to a single V gene segment were excluded from the earlier analysis of about 630 of the donors. In an earlier analysis of around 600 of the donors, V segments were called functional above 56.7% productive rearrangements and were called segregating when the between-donor standard deviation exceeded 5%. A statistical classification framework was developed to diagnose cytomegalovirus status using the catalog of TCR beta chain sequences. In a later analysis, TCR nucleotide sequences were compared against IMGT/GENE-DB human TR gene sequences so that V and J genes could be assigned. Using the TCRdist pipeline, a later analysis assigned CDR3 sequences along with most-parsimonious VDJ recombination scenarios. A later analysis defined each TCR beta chain by its CDR3 amino acid sequence plus V-gene family, and excluded reads lacking a unique V-gene family. In a later analysis, 550 to 650 highly shared, low-generation-probability nucleotide sequences were removed to address suspected cross-contamination and a sequencing artifact. In a later analysis, a clonal expansion index was calculated for each public chain from normalized within-repertoire ranks of inferred template counts. In a later analysis, generation probabilities were computed using a VDJ recombination model fitted to out-of-frame rearrangements, and the results were checked against IGoR. In a later analysis, TCR-TCR, TCR-HLA and TCR-CMV co-occurrence was scored with hypergeometric tests, and a repertoire-size bias correction was applied to TCR pairs. In a later analysis, false discovery rates were estimated by permuting HLA or CMV assignments 20 times. In a later analysis, co-occurring TCRs were grouped using DBSCAN, with TCRdist sequence similarity added in when clustering inside HLA-allele-positive subsets. Repertoires with fewer than 30,000 or more than 120,000 public chains were left out of co-occurrence clustering, as were five repertoires with anomalous nucleotide sharing. TCRdb limited this immuneACCESS table to in-frame rearrangements with V and J called. A share of clones is missing; checked studies link under half to unresolved V genes, and the rest is unexplained. For V, J and clone size, that table is used; D and trimming come from the DNA. The sample contains roughly 190,000 clones, around three quarters of them found a single time. The leading ten clones occupy less than 2% of the sample.

A word on this clone: Its antigen target is currently unknown. Base-call qualities are not available, and no considerably larger clone is one nucleotide away.

The chain links TRBV21-1 with TRBJ1-5; TRBD1 is taken as the D call from the table, unchecked against the DNA. TRBV21-1 is shown as a pseudogene. Sequencing was performed on PBMCs. The source is a woman aged 30 to 39 in good health and CMV-seronegative. The DNA sequence reads TGTGCCAGCAGCAAATGGGGCCTTAACAATCAGCCCCAGCATTTT. This encodes CASSKWGLNNQPQHF.